This T cell receptor beta chain was retrieved from a study of cytomegalovirus exposure and HLA in healthy donors. The PCR used 60 Vbeta and 13 Jbeta primers. Sequenced by immunoSEQ multiplex PCR; TCRdb stores in-frame clones only, minus some. The sample includes fewer than 200,000 clones, roughly 85% of them seen just once. Germline CDR1 and CDR2: SGDLS and YYNGEE. The CDR3 has 18 residues. V lost 0 bases, J lost 2 bases, and 19 bases lay in between. The sequencing sample was made of PBMCs. This TCR came from a woman aged 25 to 45 in good health and CMV-seronegative. The rearrangement links TRBV9 to TRBJ2-3, with a tentative D call TRBD2 (6 bases). The CDR3 spells CASSVEPPGGVDTDTQYF. For the CDR3, the DNA is TGTGCCAGCAGCGTAGAACCCCCCGGCGGGGTGGACACAGATACGCAGTATTTT.